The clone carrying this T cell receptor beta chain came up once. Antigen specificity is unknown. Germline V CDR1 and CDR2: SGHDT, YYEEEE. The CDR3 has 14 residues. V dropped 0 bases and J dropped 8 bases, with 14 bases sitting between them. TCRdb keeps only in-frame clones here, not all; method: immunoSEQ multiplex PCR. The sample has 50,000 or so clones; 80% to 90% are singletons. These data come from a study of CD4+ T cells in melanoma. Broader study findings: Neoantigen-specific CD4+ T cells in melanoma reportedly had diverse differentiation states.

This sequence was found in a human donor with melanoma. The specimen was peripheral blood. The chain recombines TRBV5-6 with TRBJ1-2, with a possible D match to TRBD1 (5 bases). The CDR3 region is CASSLGRAASGYTF. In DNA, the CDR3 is TGTGCCAGCAGCTTGGGCAGGGCTGCGTCCGGCTACACCTTC.